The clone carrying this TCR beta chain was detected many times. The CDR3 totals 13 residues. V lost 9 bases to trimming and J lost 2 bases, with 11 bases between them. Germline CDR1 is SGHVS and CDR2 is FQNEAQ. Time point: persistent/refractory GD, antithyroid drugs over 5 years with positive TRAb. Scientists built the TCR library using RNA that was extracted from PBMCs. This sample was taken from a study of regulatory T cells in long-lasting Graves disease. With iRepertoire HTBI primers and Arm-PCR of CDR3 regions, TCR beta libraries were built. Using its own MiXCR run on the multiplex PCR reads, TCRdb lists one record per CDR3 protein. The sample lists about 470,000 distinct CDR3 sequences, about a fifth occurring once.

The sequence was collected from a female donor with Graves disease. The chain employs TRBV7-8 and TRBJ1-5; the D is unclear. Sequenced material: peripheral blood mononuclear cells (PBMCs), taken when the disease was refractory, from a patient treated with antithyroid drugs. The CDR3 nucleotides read TGTGCCAGTTGTCTTGGGCGCAATCAGCCCCAGCATTTT. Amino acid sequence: CASCLGRNQPQHF.